This T cell receptor (beta chain) was documented in a study of T cell responses to AZD1222 COVID-19 vaccine. General study points: Receipt of two AZD1222 doses was followed by a rise in Spike-specific TCR breadth and depth. Unmutated regions of variants are reportedly targeted by nearly half of spike-specific TCRs. The number of AZD1222 recipients seropositive at baseline was only 5 to 7. Spike-wide coverage was observed for vaccine-associated CD4 TCRs, with dominant responses at 160-218 and 743-854.

A remark on this clone: Its antigen is not identified.

This CDR3 has 19 residues. J gave up 3 bases and V 8 bases, and 18 bases lay outside the gene matches. Per the germline V gene, CDR1 is MNHEY and CDR2 is SMNVEV (reference sequence). TCRdb's table, derived via immunoSEQ multiplex PCR, lists solely in-frame clones and lacks some. The sample holds about 79,000 clones; 70% to 90% are singletons and the top ten take approximately 22%. Source: peripheral blood, taken on day 0 of AZD1222 vaccination. J is TRBJ2-1 and V is TRBV27; 11 nucleotides align to TRBD2. This clonotype was obtained from an adult in good health. The CDR3 is CASLPIRLAGGPIYNEQFF. CDR3 DNA sequence: TGTGCCAGCCTCCCGATTCGGCTAGCGGGAGGTCCGATCTACAATGAGCAGTTCTTC.